This TCR beta chain is drawn from a study of shared clonotypes between healthy human individuals. Study-wide context: Aged between 18 and 49, the donors were two women and a few men.

Study conclusions and caveats: Non-shared clonotypes were found to have lower generation probabilities than the clonotypes that were shared by all four of the sorted-subset donors.

CD45RA+ naive and CD45RA-negative memory subsets were separated from CD4+ cells. On this clone: The antigen is undetermined.

J gave up 2 bases and V 7 bases, and 6 bases lay outside the gene matches. Germline CDR1 LNHDA, CDR2 SQIVND (reference sequence). The CDR3 sequence is 14 residues long. The authors split each subset's genomic DNA evenly across several immunoSEQ plates. Some clones are missing from TCRdb's copy, which holds only in-frame ones; the method was immunoSEQ multiplex PCR. The table records millions of clones, 90% to 95% of them present only once. This chain joins TRBV19 and TRBJ2-7; TRBD2 aligns across 9 bases. The sequence was collected from a man in his late teens or twenties in good health. The sample taken for sequencing was naive CD4+ T cells sorted from blood. Regarding subset: CD45RA+ positively selected. CDR3 region: CASTPAGGAYEQYF. The CDR3 DNA reads as TGTGCCAGTACCCCGGCGGGAGGGGCCTACGAGCAGTACTTC.